This TCR beta chain was observed in a study of human T cells and chemical hapten exposure. Study background: Per-sample variation in TCR yield stemmed mainly from small pooled library volume differences. Notes on the study in general: Relative to control repertoires, expanded TCRs gave rise to significantly more large CDR3 similarity clusters. Sensitizing with DPC caused no change in TCRs above 1 in 1000 frequency.

TCRdb independently ran MiXCR on the RACE reads; one entry per CDR3 protein. The table records about 84,000 distinct CDR3 sequences, about 10% of them present only once. The CDR3 is made up of 14 amino acids. Germline V gives CDR1 SEHNR, CDR2 FQNEAQ (reference sequence). The V gene lost 5 bases and the J gene lost 5 bases, with 13 bases spanning the gap. This clonotype appeared many times. Its antigen is not identified. Time point defined: patch test 2, 6 weeks after DPC sensitization. Treatment indicated: therapeutic diphenylcyclopropenone sensitization with weekly scalp DPC. The study extracted total RNA from unfractionated whole blood.

The sequence was obtained from a woman between 45 and 65 years old with alopecia areata. Some clones in this sample may be carry-over from other donors' samples. V usage is TRBV7-9 and J usage is TRBJ2-1, with a possible D match to TRBD2 (6 bases). The sample here was whole blood, taken in connection with sensitization to the hapten diphenylcyclopropenone (DPC). DNA for the CDR3: TGTGCCAGCAGCCTTAGCGGTATAGACAATGAGCAGTTCTTC. Its translation: CASSLSGIDNEQFF.